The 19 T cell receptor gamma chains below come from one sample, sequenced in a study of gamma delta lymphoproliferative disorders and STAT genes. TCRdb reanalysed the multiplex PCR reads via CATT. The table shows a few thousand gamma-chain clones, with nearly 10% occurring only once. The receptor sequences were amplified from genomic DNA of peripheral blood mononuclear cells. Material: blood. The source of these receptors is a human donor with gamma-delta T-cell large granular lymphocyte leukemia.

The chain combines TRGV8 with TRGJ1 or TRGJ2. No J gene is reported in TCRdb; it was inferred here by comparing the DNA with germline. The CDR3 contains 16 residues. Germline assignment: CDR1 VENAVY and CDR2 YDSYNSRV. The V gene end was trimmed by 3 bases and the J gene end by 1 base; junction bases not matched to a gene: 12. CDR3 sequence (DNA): TGTGCCACCTGGGATGCCTTGGGGTCTAATTATTATAAGAAACTCTTT. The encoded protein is CATWDALGSNYYKKLF.

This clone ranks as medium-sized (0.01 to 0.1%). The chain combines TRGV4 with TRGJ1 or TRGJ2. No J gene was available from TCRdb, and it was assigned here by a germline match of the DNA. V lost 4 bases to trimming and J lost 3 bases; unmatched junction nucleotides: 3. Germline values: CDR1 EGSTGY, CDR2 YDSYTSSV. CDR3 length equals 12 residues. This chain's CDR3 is CATWDRYYKKLF. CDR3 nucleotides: TGTGCCACCTGGGACCGTTATTATAAGAAACTCTTT.

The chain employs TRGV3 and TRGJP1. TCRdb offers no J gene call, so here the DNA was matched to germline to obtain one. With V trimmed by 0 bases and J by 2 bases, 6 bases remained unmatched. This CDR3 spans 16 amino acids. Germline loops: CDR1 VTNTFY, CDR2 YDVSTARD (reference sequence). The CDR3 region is CATWDRVTTTGWFKIF. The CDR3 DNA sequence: TGTGCCACCTGGGACAGGGTCACGACCACTGGTTGGTTCAAGATATTT.

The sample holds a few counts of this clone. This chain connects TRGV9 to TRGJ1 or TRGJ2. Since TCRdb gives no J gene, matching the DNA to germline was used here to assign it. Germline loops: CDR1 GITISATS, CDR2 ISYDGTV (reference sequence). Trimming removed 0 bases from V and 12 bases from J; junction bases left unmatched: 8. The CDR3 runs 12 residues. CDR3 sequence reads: CALWEVRDRKLF. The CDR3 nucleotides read TGTGCCTTGTGGGAGGTGCGGGATAGGAAACTCTTT.

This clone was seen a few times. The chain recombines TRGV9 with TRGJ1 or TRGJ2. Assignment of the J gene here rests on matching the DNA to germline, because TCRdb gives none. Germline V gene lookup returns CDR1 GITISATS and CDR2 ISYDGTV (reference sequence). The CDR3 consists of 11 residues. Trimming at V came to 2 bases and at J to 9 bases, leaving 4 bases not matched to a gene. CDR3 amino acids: CALWEAAKKLF. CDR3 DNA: TGTGCCTTGTGGGAGGCCGCTAAGAAACTCTTT.

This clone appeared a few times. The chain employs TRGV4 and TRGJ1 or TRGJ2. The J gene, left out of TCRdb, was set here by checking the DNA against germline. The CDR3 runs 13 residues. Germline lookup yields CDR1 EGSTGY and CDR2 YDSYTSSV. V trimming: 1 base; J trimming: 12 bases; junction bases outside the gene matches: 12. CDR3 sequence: CATWDGCCRGKLF. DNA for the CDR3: TGTGCCACCTGGGATGGCTGCTGCAGGGGGAAACTCTTT.

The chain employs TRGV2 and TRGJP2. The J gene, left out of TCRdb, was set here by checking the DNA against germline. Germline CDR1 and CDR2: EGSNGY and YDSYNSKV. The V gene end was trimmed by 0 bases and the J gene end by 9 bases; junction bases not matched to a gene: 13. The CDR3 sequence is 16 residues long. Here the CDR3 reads CATWDGRVGKNWIKTF. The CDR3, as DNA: TGTGCCACCTGGGACGGGCGTGTCGGAAAAAATTGGATCAAGACGTTT.

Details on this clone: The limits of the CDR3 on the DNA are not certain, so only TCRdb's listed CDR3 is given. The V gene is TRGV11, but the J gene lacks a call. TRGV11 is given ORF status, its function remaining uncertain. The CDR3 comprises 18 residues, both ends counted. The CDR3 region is CTTVPAGLVYPTYYKKLF.

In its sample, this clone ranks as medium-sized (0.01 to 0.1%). Here the CDR3 DNA reads TGTGCCACCTGGGCCTCCTATAAGAAACTCTTT. It is translated as CATWASYKKLF. The rearrangement links TRGV2 to TRGJ1 or TRGJ2. The J gene is not listed in TCRdb, so it was assigned here from a DNA match to germline. Germline loops: CDR1 EGSNGY, CDR2 YDSYNSKV. This CDR3 comprises 11 residues. The ends lost 5 bases at V and 7 bases at J; junction bases unmatched: 5.

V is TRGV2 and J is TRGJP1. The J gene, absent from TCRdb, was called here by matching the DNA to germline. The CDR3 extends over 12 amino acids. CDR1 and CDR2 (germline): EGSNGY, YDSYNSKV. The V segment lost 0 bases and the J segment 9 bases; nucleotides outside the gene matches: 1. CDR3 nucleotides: TGTGCCACCTGGGACGGGCGTTGGTTCAAGATATTT. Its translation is CATWDGRWFKIF.

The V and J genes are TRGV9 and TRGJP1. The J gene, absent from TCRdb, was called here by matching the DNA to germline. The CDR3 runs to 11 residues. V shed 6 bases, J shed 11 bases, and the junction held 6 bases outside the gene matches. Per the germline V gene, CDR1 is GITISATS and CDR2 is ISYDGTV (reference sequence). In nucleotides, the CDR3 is TGTGCCTTGTGGATACGGTGGTTCAAGATATTT. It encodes CALWIRWFKIF.

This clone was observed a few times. This chain's CDR3 is CATWSSDWIKTF. DNA for the CDR3: TGTGCCACCTGGAGTAGTGATTGGATCAAGACGTTT. The chain links TRGV2 to TRGJP2. Assignment of the J gene here rests on matching the DNA to germline, because TCRdb gives none. Trimming removed 6 bases from V and 2 bases from J; junction bases left unmatched: 0. The CDR3 runs to 12 residues. CDR1 EGSNGY and CDR2 YDSYNSKV come from the germline V gene.

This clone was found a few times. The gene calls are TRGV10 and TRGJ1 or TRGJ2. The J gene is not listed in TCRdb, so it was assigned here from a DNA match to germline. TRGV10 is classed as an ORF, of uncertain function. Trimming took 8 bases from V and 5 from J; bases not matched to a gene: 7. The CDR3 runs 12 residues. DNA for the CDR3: TGTGCTGCGTGGGGTTGGGATTATAAGAAACTCTTT. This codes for CAAWGWDYKKLF.

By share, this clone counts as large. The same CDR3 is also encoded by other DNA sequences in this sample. The CDR3 reads CALWEVQELGKKIKVF. In DNA form, the CDR3 reads TGTGCCTTGTGGGAGGTGCAAGAGTTGGGCAAAAAAATCAAGGTATTT. The V call is TRGV9, the J call TRGJP. Because TCRdb records no J gene, it was assigned here through a match of the DNA to germline. J gave up 4 bases and V 0 bases, and 0 bases lay outside the gene matches. The CDR3 is 16 amino acids. Germline values: CDR1 GITISATS, CDR2 ISYDGTV (reference sequence).

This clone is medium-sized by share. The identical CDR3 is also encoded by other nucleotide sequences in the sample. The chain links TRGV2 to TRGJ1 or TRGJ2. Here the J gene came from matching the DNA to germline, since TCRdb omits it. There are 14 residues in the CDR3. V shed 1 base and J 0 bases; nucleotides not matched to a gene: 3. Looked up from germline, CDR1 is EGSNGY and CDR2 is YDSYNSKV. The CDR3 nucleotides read TGTGCCACCTGGGACGGATTGAATTATTATAAGAAACTCTTT. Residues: CATWDGLNYYKKLF.

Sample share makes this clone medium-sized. CDR3 protein: CAAWDYRPGVYYKKLF. Written as DNA, the CDR3 is TGTGCTGCGTGGGATTACCGGCCTGGGGTCTATTATAAGAAACTCTTT. The rearrangement joins TRGV10 to TRGJ1 or TRGJ2. Since TCRdb gives no J gene, matching the DNA to germline was used here to assign it. TRGV10 has ORF status, its function being uncertain. CDR3 size: 16 residues. With V trimmed by 8 bases and J by 4 bases, 18 bases remained unmatched.

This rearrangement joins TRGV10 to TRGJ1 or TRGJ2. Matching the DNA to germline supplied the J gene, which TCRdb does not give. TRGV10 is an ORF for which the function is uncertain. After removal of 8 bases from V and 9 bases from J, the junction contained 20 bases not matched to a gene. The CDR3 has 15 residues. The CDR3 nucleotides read TGTGCTGCGTGGGATTATAATAGATCCCCTGGTAAGAAACTCTTT. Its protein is CAAWDYNRSPGKKLF.

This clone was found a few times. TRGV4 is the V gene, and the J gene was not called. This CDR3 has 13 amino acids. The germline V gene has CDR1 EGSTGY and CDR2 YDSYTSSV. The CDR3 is CATWDPNHPRLVF. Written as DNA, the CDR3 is TGTGCCACCTGGGATCCCAACCATCCCCGGTTAGTCTTT.

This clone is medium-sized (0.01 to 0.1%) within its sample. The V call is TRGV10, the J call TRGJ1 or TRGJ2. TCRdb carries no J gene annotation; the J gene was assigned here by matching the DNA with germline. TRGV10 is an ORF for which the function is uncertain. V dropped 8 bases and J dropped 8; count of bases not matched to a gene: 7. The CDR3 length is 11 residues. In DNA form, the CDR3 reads TGTGCTGCGTGGGAGGACAATAAGAAACTCTTT. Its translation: CAAWEDNKKLF.